One and the same sample provided the 28 T cell receptor beta chains below, sequenced in a study of CD8+ T cells in alopecia areata. RNA was isolated and reverse transcribed to cDNA, the sequencing template. TCRdb's copy holds only in-frame clones and misses some; the assay was immunoSEQ multiplex PCR. The sample lists about 200,000 clones, about three fifths occurring once. Treatment indicated: oral pan-JAK inhibitor, 5-10 mg twice daily. The specimen was CD4+ T cells sorted from blood, collected at week 4, from a patient treated with tofacitinib. These receptors all come from a human donor with alopecia areata.

The chain uses TRBV15 and TRBJ2-5; possible D gene TRBD1, 5 bases. CDR1 is LNHNV and CDR2 is YYDKDF in the germline V gene (reference sequence). Deletions cut 0 bases from V and 4 bases from J, with 9 bases between. This CDR3 contains 14 residues. The CDR3 region is CATSRDSRVETQYF. DNA of the CDR3: TGTGCCACCAGCAGAGATTCCAGGGTAGAGACCCAGTACTTC.

This clone was picked up a small number of times. The rearrangement joins TRBV27 to TRBJ1-5, with D possibly matching TRBD1 (6 bases). CDR1 and CDR2 from the germline V gene are MNHEY and SMNVEV (reference sequence). V dropped 2 bases and J dropped 1 base, with 9 bases sitting between them. The CDR3 is 15 residues long. CDR3 in DNA: TGTGCCAGCAGTTTAACACAGGGAAGCAATCAGCCCCAGCATTTT. As protein: CASSLTQGSNQPQHF.

This clone occurred a few times. The rearrangement joins TRBV29-1 to TRBJ2-1, with 11 nucleotides matching TRBD2. CDR1 and CDR2 (germline): SQVTM, ANQGSEA. The V gene end was trimmed by 4 bases and the J gene end by 9 bases; junction bases not matched to a gene: 14. CDR3 size: 16 residues. CDR3 nucleotides: TGCAGCGTTGTAAGAGGTGGTAGCGGGGGGGCACGTGAGCAGTTCTTC. Its protein is CSVVRGGSGGAREQFF.

This clone has more than one count but fewer than ten. The J gene is TRBJ2-1, the V gene TRBV10-3, with D uncertain. CDR1 and CDR2 (germline): ENHRY, SYGVKD. The CDR3 has 15 residues. Trimming shortened V by 4 bases and J by 2 bases, and 12 bases separated the two germline ends. Here the CDR3 reads CAISVPKGPYNEQFF. The CDR3, as DNA: TGTGCCATCAGTGTCCCTAAAGGGCCCTACAATGAGCAGTTCTTC.

This clone has more than one count but fewer than ten. The chain employs TRBV29-1 and TRBJ2-2; D call uncertain. The CDR3 sequence is 15 residues long. V gave up 2 bases and J gave up 4 bases, with 14 bases separating them. Germline CDR1 reads SQVTM; CDR2 reads ANQGSEA. The CDR3 region is CSVEFLERGTGELFF. The CDR3 nucleotides read TGCAGCGTTGAATTTTTGGAGCGAGGCACCGGGGAGCTGTTTTTT.

This clone has just one count. CDR3 sequence: CAWSEGRRGNSPLHF. CDR3 sequence (DNA): TGTGCCTGGAGTGAAGGACGGAGAGGCAATTCACCCCTCCACTTT. The gene calls are TRBV30 and TRBJ1-6, with D unresolved. The length of the CDR3 is 15 residues. Trimming pared 1 base from V and 7 bases from J, leaving 14 bases between. Germline CDR1 is GTSNPN and CDR2 is SVGIG (reference sequence). Together with reference TRBV30 and TRBJ1-6, the CDR3 gives the full variable domain: SQTIHQWPATLVQPVGSPLSLECTVEGTSNPNLYWYRQAAGRGLQLLFYSVGIGQISSEVPQNLSASRPQDRQFILSSKKLLLSDSGFYLCAWSEGRRGNSPLHFGNGTRLTVT.

The chain employs TRBV30 and TRBJ2-1, with D maybe TRBD2 (5 bases). Germline values: CDR1 GTSNPN, CDR2 SVGIG (reference sequence). The V gene lost 1 base and the J gene lost 5 bases, with 15 bases spanning the gap. This CDR3 contains 15 residues. In nucleotides, the CDR3 is TGTGCCTGGAGTGAGCGAGGGTTTAGGAACAATGAGCAGTTCTTC. Protein product: CAWSERGFRNNEQFF.

The chain joins TRBV29-1 to TRBJ1-1; D might be TRBD1 (5 bases). This CDR3 contains 13 residues. With 1 base removed from V and 2 bases from J, the gap between germline ends came to 8 bases. Germline-derived CDR1 and CDR2 are SQVTM and ANQGSEA. CDR3 in amino acids: CSVEATANTEAFF. CDR3 coding DNA: TGCAGCGTTGAAGCGACAGCAAACACTGAAGCTTTCTTT.

This chain connects TRBV4-1 to TRBJ1-2, with D possibly being TRBD1 (5 bases). From germline, CDR1 is MGHRA and CDR2 YSYEKL. The CDR3 spans 15 residues. V was pared by 0 bases and J by 4 bases, with 12 bases between. In nucleotides, the CDR3 is TGCGCCAGCAGCCAAGATACACAGGTCGGCTATGGCTACACCTTC. As protein: CASSQDTQVGYGYTF.

The chain combines TRBV5-6 with TRBJ2-3; D unclear. With 2 bases removed from V and 6 bases from J, the gap between germline ends came to 7 bases. Germline loops: CDR1 SGHDT, CDR2 YYEEEE. The CDR3 is made up of 12 amino acids. The CDR3 bases are TGTGCCAGCAGCTTTCAAGGGGATACGCAGTATTTT. Residues: CASSFQGDTQYF.

This chain connects TRBV7-9 to TRBJ1-2; D may be TRBD1 (5 bases). Germline CDR1 is SEHNR and CDR2 is FQNEAQ (reference sequence). This CDR3 contains 13 residues. Trimming took 4 bases from V and 4 from J, leaving 10 bases between them. CDR3 loop: CASSSGSGYGYTF. The CDR3 nucleotides read TGTGCCAGCAGCTCAGGGTCGGGCTATGGCTACACCTTC.

The V gene is TRBV9, the J gene TRBJ1-4; 8 nucleotides match TRBD1. J lost 4 bases, V lost 4 bases, and 6 bases had no gene match. CDR1 SGDLS and CDR2 YYNGEE come from the germline V gene. The CDR3 covers 15 residues. CDR3 protein: CASSPRQGYNEKLFF. DNA of the CDR3: TGTGCCAGCAGCCCACGACAGGGGTATAATGAAAAACTGTTTTTT.

Only a few counts were recorded for this clone. The genes are TRBV5-8 and TRBJ2-2, with a weak D call TRBD2 (6 bases). The CDR3 totals 16 residues. CDR1 and CDR2 from the germline V gene are SGHTS and YDEGEE. Trimming cost V 3 bases and J 2 bases, with 14 bases left between them. CDR3 region: CASSSGGGINTGELFF. The CDR3 DNA reads TGTGCCAGCAGCTCCGGCGGAGGGATTAACACCGGGGAGCTGTTTTTT.

This chain links TRBV29-1 with TRBJ2-2, with D unresolved. The V and J ends lost 6 bases and 7 bases respectively, with 6 bases between them. Per germline, CDR1 SQVTM and CDR2 ANQGSEA. The CDR3 contains 10 residues. CDR3 DNA sequence: TGCAGCGTCGGAAACGGGGAGCTGTTTTTT. Translation: CSVGNGELFF.

To note about this clone: Since a much larger clone is just one base distant, this may be a read error. The chain has TRBV5-6 and TRBJ2-2; D ambiguous. CDR1 is SGHDT, CDR2 YYEEEE, per germline. The CDR3 totals 13 residues. Trimming removed 2 bases from V and 1 base from J, with 3 bases in between. The DNA of the CDR3 is TGTGCCAGCAGCTTCGGGAACACCGGGGAGCTGTTTTTT. It specifies CASSFGNTGELFF.

This clone was detected only once. The chain recombines TRBV15 with TRBJ1-2; 8 bases fit TRBD1. The CDR3 runs 16 residues. The V and J ends lost 0 bases and 4 bases, in that order; junction bases with no gene match: 7. Germline lookup yields CDR1 LNHNV and CDR2 YYDKDF (reference sequence). Here the CDR3 DNA reads TGTGCCACCAGCAGAGAGGCTACAACAGGGGGCTATGGCTACACCTTC. It encodes CATSREATTGGYGYTF. Together with reference TRBV15 and TRBJ1-2, the CDR3 gives the full variable domain: DAMVIQNPRYQVTQFGKPVTLSCSQTLNHNVMYWYQQKSSQAPKLLFHYYDKDFNNEADTPDNFQSRRPNTSFCFLDIRSPGLGDTAMYLCATSREATTGGYGYTFGSGTRLTVV.

V is TRBV29-1 and J is TRBJ1-1; no reliable D call. Germline CDR1 SQVTM, CDR2 ANQGSEA. Trimming took 4 bases from V and 1 from J, leaving 7 bases between them. This CDR3 is built from 12 residues. The CDR3 loop is CSVGMTNTEAFF. The CDR3, as DNA: TGCAGCGTTGGGATGACGAACACTGAAGCTTTCTTT.

The genes are TRBV30 and TRBJ2-1; no definite D call. Germline V gene data show CDR1 as GTSNPN and CDR2 as SVGIG (reference sequence). CDR3 length equals 11 residues. With 1 base removed from V and 7 bases from J, the gap between germline ends came to 5 bases. In nucleotides, the CDR3 is TGTGCCTGGAGTGCTTGGAATGAGCAGTTCTTC. Protein: CAWSAWNEQFF.

The V gene is TRBV7-9, the J gene TRBJ2-7, with D tentatively TRBD1 or TRBD2 (5 bases each). Germline-derived CDR1 and CDR2 are SEHNR and FQNEAQ (reference sequence). This CDR3 has 13 amino acids. Trimming cost V 5 bases and J 5 bases, with 13 bases left between them. The CDR3 DNA sequence: TGTGCCAGCAGCCAAACCCGGGACGACGAGCAGTACTTC. Its translation is CASSQTRDDEQYF.

The rearrangement joins TRBV19 to TRBJ1-5; 7 positions match TRBD1. Trimming cost V 3 bases and J 3 bases; bases outside gene matches: 8. This CDR3 comprises 16 residues. Germline V gene sequence: CDR1 LNHDA, CDR2 SQIVND (reference sequence). The CDR3 coding sequence is TGTGCCAGTAGTATGGGGCAGGGGGTTTTCAATCAGCCCCAGCATTTT. Protein: CASSMGQGVFNQPQHF.

J is TRBJ1-6 and V is TRBV7-9, with D unclear. Germline lookup yields CDR1 SEHNR and CDR2 FQNEAQ (reference sequence). V lost 5 bases and J 4 bases, leaving 12 bases between the germline ends. The CDR3 runs to 15 residues. The CDR3 DNA is TGTGCCAGCAGCCCAGAGGTGGGGTATAATTCACCCCTCCACTTT. Residues: CASSPEVGYNSPLHF.

The V and J genes are TRBV19 and TRBJ1-2, with 8 bases aligning to TRBD1. V gave up 7 bases and J gave up 3 bases; unmatched junction bases: 13. Germline-derived CDR1 and CDR2 are LNHDA and SQIVND (reference sequence). CDR3 length: 16 amino acids. The CDR3 sequence: CASTGRGQEAHYGYTF. CDR3 DNA: TGTGCCAGTACCGGAAGGGGACAGGAAGCCCACTATGGCTACACCTTC.

The chain employs TRBV29-1 and TRBJ2-4; D uncertain. The CDR3 is made up of 11 amino acids. Germline values: CDR1 SQVTM, CDR2 ANQGSEA. The V end was cut by 5 bases, the J end by 8 bases, with 10 bases between. The CDR3 bases are TGCAGCGTTAAGACCCCGGACATTCAGTACTTC. It specifies CSVKTPDIQYF.

This chain links TRBV13 with TRBJ1-1; no reliable D call. The CDR3 is 17 residues long. Trimming took off 5 bases at V and 1 base at J, with 20 bases between the two ends. Germline CDR1 and CDR2: PRHDT and FYEKMQ (reference sequence). CDR3 residues: CASSRRGIGRRNTEAFF. CDR3 DNA: TGTGCCAGCAGCCGACGAGGGATCGGAAGACGGAACACTGAAGCTTTCTTT.

The genes are TRBV7-8 and TRBJ2-6; D is uncertain. V lost 5 bases to trimming and J lost 0 bases, with 8 bases between them. Germline loops: CDR1 SGHVS, CDR2 FQNEAQ. The CDR3 length is 15 residues. The CDR3 loop reads CASSPRNSGANVLTF. CDR3 nucleotides: TGTGCCAGCAGCCCACGAAACTCTGGGGCCAACGTCCTGACTTTC.

The V gene is TRBV9, the J gene TRBJ1-4; tentatively, D is TRBD1 (6 bases). V lost 1 base and J 6 bases, leaving 13 bases between the germline ends. Germline V gene data show CDR1 as SGDLS and CDR2 as YYNGEE. The CDR3 covers 15 residues. The CDR3 is CASSVRGELDEKLFF. CDR3 in DNA: TGTGCCAGCAGCGTAAGGGGGGAGTTAGATGAAAAACTGTTTTTT.

The V call is TRBV6-6, the J call TRBJ2-7; D not resolved. Trimming pared 6 bases from V and 3 bases from J, leaving 15 bases between. This CDR3 contains 14 residues. The germline CDR1 and CDR2 sequences are MNHNY and SVGAGI (reference sequence). DNA for the CDR3: TGTGCCAGCAGAATAGAGTTGTCCAGCTACGAGCAGTACTTC. Translation gives CASRIELSSYEQYF.

This rearrangement joins TRBV20-1 to TRBJ1-2; D call uncertain. V was clipped by 2 bases and J by 8 bases, with 9 bases between them. Germline V gives CDR1 DFQATT, CDR2 SNEGSKA (reference sequence). CDR3 length: 11 amino acids. The CDR3 coding sequence is TGCAGTGCTAGATCTGGACCGGGCTACACCTTC. Its translation is CSARSGPGYTF.